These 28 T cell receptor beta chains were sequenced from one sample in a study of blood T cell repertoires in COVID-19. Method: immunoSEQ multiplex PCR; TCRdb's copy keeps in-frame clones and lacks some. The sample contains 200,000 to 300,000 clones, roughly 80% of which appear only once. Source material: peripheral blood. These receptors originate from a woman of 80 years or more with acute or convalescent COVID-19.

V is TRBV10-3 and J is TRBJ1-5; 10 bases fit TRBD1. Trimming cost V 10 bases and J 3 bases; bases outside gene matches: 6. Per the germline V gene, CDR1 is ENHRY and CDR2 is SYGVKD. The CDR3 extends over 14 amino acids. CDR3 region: CASAGTGANQPQHF. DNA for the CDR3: TGTGCCAGCGCCGGGACAGGGGCCAATCAGCCCCAGCATTTT.

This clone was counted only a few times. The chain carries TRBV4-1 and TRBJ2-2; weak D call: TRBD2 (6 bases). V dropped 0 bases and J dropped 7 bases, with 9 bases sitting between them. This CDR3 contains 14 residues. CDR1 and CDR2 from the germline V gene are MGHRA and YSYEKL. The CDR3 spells CASSQDPGGGELFF. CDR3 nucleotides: TGCGCCAGCAGCCAAGATCCCGGGGGCGGGGAGCTGTTTTTT.

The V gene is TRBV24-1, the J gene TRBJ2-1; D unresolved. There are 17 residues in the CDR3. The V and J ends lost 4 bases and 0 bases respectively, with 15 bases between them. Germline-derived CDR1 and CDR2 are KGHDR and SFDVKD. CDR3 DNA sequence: TGTGCCACCAGTGACTCTAGACTCCCAAGCTCCTACAATGAGCAGTTCTTC. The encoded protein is CATSDSRLPSSYNEQFF.

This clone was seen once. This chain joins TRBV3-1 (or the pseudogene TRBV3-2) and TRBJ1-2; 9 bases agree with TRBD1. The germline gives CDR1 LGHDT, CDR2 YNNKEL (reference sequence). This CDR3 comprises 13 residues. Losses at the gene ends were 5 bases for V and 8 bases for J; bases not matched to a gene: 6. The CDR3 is CASSLQGAEGYTF. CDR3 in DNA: TGTGCCAGCAGCTTACAGGGGGCAGAGGGCTACACCTTC.

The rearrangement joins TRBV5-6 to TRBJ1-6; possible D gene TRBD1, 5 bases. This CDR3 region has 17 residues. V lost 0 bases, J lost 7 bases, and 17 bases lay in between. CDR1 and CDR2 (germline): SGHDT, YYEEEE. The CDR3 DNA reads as TGTGCCAGCAGCTTGGCGTCATCAAGGGGCTTCAATTCACCCCTCCACTTT. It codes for CASSLASSRGFNSPLHF.

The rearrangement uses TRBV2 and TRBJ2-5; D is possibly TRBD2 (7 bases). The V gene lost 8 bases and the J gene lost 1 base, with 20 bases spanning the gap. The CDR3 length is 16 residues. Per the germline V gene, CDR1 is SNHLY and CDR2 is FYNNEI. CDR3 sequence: CASGVGGAIGQETQYF. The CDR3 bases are TGTGCCAGCGGCGTAGGGGGGGCTATAGGCCAAGAGACCCAGTACTTC.

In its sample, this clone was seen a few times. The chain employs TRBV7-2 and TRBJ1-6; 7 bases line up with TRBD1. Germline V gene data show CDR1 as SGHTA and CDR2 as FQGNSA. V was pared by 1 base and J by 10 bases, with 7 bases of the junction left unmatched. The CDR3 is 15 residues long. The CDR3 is CASSLGGGGRSPLHF. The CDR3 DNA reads TGTGCCAGCAGCTTAGGAGGGGGCGGAAGGTCACCCCTCCACTTT. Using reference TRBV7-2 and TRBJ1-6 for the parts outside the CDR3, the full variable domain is GAGVSQSPSNKVTEKGKDVELRCDPISGHTALYWYRQSLGQGLEFLIYFQGNSAPDKSGLPSDRFSAERTGGSVSTLTIQRTQQEDSAVYLCASSLGGGGRSPLHFGNGTRLTVT.

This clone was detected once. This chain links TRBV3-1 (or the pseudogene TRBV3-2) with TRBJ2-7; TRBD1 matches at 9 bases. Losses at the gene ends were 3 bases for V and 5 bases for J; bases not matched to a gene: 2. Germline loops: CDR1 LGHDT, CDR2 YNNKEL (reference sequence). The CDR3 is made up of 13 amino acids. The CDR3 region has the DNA TGTGCCAGCAGCCATCGGGACAGGGACGAGCAGTACTTC. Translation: CASSHRDRDEQYF.

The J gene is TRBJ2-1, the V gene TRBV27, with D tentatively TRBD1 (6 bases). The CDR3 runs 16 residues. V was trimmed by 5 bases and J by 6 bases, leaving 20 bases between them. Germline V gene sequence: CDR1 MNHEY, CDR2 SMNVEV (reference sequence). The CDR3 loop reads CASSKQAGANGNEQFF. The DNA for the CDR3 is TGTGCCAGCAGTAAACAAGCAGGGGCTAACGGCAATGAGCAGTTCTTC.

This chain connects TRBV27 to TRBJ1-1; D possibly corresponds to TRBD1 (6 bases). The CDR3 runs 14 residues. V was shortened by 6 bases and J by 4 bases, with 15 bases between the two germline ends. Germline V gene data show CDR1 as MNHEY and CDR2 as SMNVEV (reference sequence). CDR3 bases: TGTGCCAGCAGGCTTGACAGGATATCCACTGAAGCTTTCTTT. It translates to CASRLDRISTEAFF.

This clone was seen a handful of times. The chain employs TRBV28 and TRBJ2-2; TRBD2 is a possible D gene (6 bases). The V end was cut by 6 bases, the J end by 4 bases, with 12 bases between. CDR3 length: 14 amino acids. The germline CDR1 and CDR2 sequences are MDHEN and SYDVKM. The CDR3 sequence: CASRSSAGTGELFF. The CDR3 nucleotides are TGTGCCAGCAGGTCGTCAGCGGGCACCGGGGAGCTGTTTTTT. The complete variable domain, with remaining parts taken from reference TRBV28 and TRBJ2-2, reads DVKVTQSSRYLVKRTGEKVFLECVQDMDHENMFWYRQDPGLGLRLIYFSYDVKMKEKGDIPEGYSVSREKKERFSLILESASTNQTSMYLCASRSSAGTGELFFGEGSRLTVL.

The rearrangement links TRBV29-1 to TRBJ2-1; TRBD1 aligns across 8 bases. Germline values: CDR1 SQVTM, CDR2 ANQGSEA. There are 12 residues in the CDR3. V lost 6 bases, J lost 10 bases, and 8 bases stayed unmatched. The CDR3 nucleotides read TGCAGCGTGATTGGACAGGGAGAGGAGCAGTTCTTC. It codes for CSVIGQGEEQFF.

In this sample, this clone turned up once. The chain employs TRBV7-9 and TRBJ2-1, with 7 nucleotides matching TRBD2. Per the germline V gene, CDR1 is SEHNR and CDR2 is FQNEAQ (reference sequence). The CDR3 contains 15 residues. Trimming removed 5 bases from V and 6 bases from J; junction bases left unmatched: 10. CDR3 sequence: CASSPPGGVTNEQFF. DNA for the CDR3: TGTGCCAGCAGCCCCCCGGGGGGAGTGACCAATGAGCAGTTCTTC.

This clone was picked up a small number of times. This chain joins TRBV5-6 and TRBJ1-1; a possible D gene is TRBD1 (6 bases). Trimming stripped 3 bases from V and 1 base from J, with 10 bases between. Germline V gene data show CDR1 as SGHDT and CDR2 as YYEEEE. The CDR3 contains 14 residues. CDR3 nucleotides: TGTGCCAGCAGCTACAGGGTGAAGAACACTGAAGCTTTCTTT. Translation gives CASSYRVKNTEAFF.

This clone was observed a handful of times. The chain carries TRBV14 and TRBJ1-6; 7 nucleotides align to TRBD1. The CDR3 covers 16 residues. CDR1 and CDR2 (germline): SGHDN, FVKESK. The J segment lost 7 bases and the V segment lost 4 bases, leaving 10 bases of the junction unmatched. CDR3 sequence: CASSPNTGVTNSPLHF. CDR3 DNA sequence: TGTGCCAGCAGCCCAAACACAGGGGTCACGAATTCACCCCTCCACTTT.

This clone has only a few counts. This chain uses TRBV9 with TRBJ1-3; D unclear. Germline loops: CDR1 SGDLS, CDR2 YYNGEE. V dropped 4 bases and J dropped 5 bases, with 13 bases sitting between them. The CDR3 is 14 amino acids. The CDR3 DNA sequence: TGTGCCAGCAGCCCCCAGGCGACCAGAAACACCATATATTTT. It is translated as CASSPQATRNTIYF.

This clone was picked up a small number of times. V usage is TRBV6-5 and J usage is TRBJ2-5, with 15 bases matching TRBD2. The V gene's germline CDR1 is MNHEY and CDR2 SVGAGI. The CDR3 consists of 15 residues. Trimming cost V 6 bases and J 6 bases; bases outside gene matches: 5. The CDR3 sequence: CASSRTSGGEKTQYF. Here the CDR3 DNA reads TGTGCCAGCAGCCGGACTAGCGGGGGGGAAAAGACCCAGTACTTC.

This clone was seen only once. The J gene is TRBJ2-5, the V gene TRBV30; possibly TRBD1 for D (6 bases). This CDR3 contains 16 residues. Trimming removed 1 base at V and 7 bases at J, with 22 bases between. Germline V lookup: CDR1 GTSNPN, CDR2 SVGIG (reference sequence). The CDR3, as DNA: TGTGCCTGGAGTGGACCCCGGGCAGGGGTACGGGTGACCCAGTACTTC. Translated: CAWSGPRAGVRVTQYF.

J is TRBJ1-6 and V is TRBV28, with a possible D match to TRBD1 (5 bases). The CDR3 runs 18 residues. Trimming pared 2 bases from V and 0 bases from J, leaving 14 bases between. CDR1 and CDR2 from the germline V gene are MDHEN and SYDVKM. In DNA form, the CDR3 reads TGTGCCAGCAGTTTAGTATCGGGGGGGGGCTCCTATAATTCACCCCTCCACTTT. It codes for CASSLVSGGGSYNSPLHF.

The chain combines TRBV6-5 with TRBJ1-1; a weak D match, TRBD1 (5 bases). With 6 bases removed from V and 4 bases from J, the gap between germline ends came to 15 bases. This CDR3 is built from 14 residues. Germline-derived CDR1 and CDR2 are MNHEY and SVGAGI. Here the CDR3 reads CASRGPGPLTEAFF. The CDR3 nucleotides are TGTGCCAGCAGGGGGCCCGGCCCCCTCACTGAAGCTTTCTTT.

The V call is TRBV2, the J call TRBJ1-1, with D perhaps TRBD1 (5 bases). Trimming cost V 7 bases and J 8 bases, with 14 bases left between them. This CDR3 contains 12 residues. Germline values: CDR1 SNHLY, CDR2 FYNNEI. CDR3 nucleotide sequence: TGTGCCAGCAAGGGGCCCCTACAGGAAGCTTTCTTT. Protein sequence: CASKGPLQEAFF. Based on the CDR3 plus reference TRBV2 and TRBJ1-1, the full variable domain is EPEVTQTPSHQVTQMGQEVILRCVPISNHLYFYWYRQILGQKVEFLVSFYNNEISEKSEIFDDQFSVERPDGSNFTLKIRSTKLEDSAMYFCASKGPLQEAFFGQGTRLTVV.

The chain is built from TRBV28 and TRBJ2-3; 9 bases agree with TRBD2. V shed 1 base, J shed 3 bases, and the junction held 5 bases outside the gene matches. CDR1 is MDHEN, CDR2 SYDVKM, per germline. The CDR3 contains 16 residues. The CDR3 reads CASSLLGLAATDTQYF. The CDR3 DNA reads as TGTGCCAGCAGTTTATTGGGACTAGCAGCAACAGATACGCAGTATTTT.

The CDR3 nucleotides are TGCAGTGCTAGTATACAGGGGGCGCACACCGGGGAGCTGTTTTTT. Protein product: CSASIQGAHTGELFF. The chain links TRBV20-1 to TRBJ2-2; 9 bases line up with TRBD1. J lost 3 bases, V lost 3 bases, and 5 bases had no gene match. Germline CDR1 DFQATT, CDR2 SNEGSKA (reference sequence). This CDR3 region has 15 residues.

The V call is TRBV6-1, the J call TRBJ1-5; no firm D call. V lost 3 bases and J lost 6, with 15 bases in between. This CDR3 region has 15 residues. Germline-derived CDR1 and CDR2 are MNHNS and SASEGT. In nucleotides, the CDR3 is TGTGCCAGCAGTGAGGCGGGTGGTTCGGGTCAGCCCCAGCATTTT. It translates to CASSEAGGSGQPQHF.

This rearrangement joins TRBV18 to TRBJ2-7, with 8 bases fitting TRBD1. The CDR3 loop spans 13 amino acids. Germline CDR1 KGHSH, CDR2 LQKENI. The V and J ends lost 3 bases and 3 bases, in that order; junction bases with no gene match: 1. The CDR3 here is CASSPTGGYEQYF. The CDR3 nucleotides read TGTGCCAGCTCACCTACAGGGGGCTACGAGCAGTACTTC.

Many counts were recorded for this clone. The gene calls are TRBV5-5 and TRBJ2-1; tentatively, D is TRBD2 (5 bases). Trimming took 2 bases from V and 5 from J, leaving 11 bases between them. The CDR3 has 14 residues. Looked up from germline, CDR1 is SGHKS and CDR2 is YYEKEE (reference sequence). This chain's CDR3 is CASSFSSSHNEQFF. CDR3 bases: TGTGCCAGCAGCTTTTCTTCTAGCCACAATGAGCAGTTCTTC.

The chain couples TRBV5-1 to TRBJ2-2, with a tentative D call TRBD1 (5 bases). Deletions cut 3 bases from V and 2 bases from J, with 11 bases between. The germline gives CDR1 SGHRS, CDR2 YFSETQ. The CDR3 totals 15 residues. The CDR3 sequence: CASSWGLSNTGELFF. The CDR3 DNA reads TGCGCCAGCAGCTGGGGCCTGTCCAACACCGGGGAGCTGTTTTTT.

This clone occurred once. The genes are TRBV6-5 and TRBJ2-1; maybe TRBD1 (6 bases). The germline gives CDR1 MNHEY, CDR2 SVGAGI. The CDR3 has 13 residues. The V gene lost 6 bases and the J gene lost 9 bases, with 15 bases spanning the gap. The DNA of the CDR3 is TGTGCCAGCAGGTATACAGGGTACCCTGAGCAGTTCTTC. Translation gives CASRYTGYPEQFF.